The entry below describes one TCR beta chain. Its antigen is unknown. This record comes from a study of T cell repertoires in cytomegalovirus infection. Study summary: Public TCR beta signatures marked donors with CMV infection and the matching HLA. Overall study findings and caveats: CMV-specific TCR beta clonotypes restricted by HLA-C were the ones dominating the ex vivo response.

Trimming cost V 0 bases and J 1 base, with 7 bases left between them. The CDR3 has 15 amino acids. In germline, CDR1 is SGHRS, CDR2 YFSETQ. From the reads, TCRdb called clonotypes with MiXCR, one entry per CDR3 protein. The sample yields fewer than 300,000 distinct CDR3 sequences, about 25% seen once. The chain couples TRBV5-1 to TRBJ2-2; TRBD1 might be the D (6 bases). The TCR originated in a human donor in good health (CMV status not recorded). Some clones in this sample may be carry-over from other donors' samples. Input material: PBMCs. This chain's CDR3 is CASSLEGGNTGELFF. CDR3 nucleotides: TGCGCCAGCAGCTTGGAAGGGGGGAACACCGGGGAGCTGTTTTTT.